What follows are 10 T cell receptor beta chains derived from one specimen sequenced in a study of response to subunit inactivated influenza vaccine. TCRdb re-derived calls from the RT-PCR reads in MiXCR, one entry per CDR3 protein. The sample includes about 310,000 distinct CDR3 sequences, around 22% of them seen just once. Sample: PBMCs from blood, taken less than 22 months after vaccination. These receptors all come from a man in his fifties or sixties who received an inactivated influenza vaccine.

This clonotype was seen a handful of times. This chain links TRBV12-3 or TRBV12-4 with TRBJ1-1; D unclear. Trimming shortened V by 7 bases and J by 4 bases, and 19 bases separated the two germline ends. The CDR3 has 15 amino acids. DNA for the CDR3: TGTGCCAGCACCTTACCAGGACGGGTAAGCACTGAAGCTTTCTTT. Its protein is CASTLPGRVSTEAFF.

There are a few counts of this clonotype. Relative to the germline gene, one junction end is altered; a read error may explain this. The chain links TRBV15 to TRBJ1-6; D is undetermined. The length of the CDR3 is 12 residues. The germline V gene has CDR1 LNHNV and CDR2 YYDKDF (reference sequence). DNA of the CDR3: TGTGCCACCAGCGGAGAAAATTCACCCCTCCACTTT. Encoded protein: CATSGENSPLHF.

This clonotype was found a few times. The chain couples TRBV9 to TRBJ1-6, with D hard to call. This CDR3 is built from 12 residues. Germline V gene sequence: CDR1 SGDLS, CDR2 YYNGEE. V lost 8 bases, J lost 9 bases, and 12 bases lay in between. The DNA for the CDR3 is TGTGCCAGTGCAGGCGGGAGTTCACCCCTCCACTTT. It encodes CASAGGSSPLHF.

J is TRBJ1-6 and V is TRBV4-3, with D tentatively TRBD1 (6 bases). The CDR3 sequence is 17 residues long. Germline CDR1 and CDR2: LGHNA and YSLEER. V was cut by 0 bases and J by 9 bases, with 18 bases left in between. CDR3 sequence reads: CASSQDTSGRGSSPLHF. CDR3 bases: TGCGCCAGCAGCCAAGATACTTCGGGCAGGGGCAGTTCACCCCTCCACTTT.

This clonotype has more than one count but fewer than ten. The chain recombines TRBV11-2 with TRBJ2-7, with 8 bases fitting TRBD1. J was trimmed by 4 bases and V by 7 bases; bases with no gene match: 9. This CDR3 is built from 14 residues. Germline-derived CDR1 and CDR2 are SGHAT and FQNNGV. The CDR3 sequence is CASTTLQGAYEQYF. CDR3 nucleotides: TGTGCCAGCACCACCCTCCAGGGGGCTTACGAGCAGTACTTC.

V gene TRBV6-5 combines with J gene TRBJ2-2; weak D call: TRBD1 (6 bases). The CDR3 is made up of 17 amino acids. With 3 bases removed from V and 3 bases from J, the gap between germline ends came to 17 bases. In germline, CDR1 is MNHEY, CDR2 SVGAGI. The CDR3, as DNA: TGTGCCAGCAGTTATGGGTTCAGGGGTCGGGACACCGGGGAGCTGTTTTTT. Its translation: CASSYGFRGRDTGELFF.

The gene calls are TRBV5-1 and TRBJ2-5; TRBD2 aligns across 10 bases. Germline V gene sequence: CDR1 SGHRS, CDR2 YFSETQ. This CDR3 spans 15 amino acids. V shed 1 base, J shed 4 bases, and the junction held 4 bases outside the gene matches. This CDR3 reads CASSLSGRAPETQYF. CDR3 in DNA: TGCGCCAGCAGCTTGAGCGGGAGGGCCCCAGAGACCCAGTACTTC.

The chain uses TRBV7-9 and TRBJ2-2, with D hard to call. Germline V lookup: CDR1 SEHNR, CDR2 FQNEAQ (reference sequence). The CDR3 totals 12 residues. Trimming took 1 base from V and 10 from J, leaving 7 bases between them. The CDR3 coding sequence is TGTGCCAGCAGCTTAGGGGTGCAGGAGCTGTTTTTT. The encoded protein is CASSLGVQELFF. The full variable domain, its missing parts supplied by reference TRBV7-9 and TRBJ2-2, is DTGVSQNPRHKITKRGQNVTFRCDPISEHNRLYWYRQTLGQGPEFLTYFQNEAQLEKSRLLSDRFSAERPKGSFSTLEIQRTEQGDSAMYLCASSLGVQELFFGEGSRLTVL.

The table lists this clonotype with many counts. The chain employs TRBV11-2 and TRBJ2-3; 8 nucleotides line up with TRBD2. This CDR3 spans 16 amino acids. Germline CDR1 and CDR2: SGHAT and FQNNGV. Losses at the gene ends were 5 bases for V and 6 bases for J; bases not matched to a gene: 13. The CDR3 here is CASSVPFGRGRDTQYF. CDR3 DNA sequence: TGTGCCAGCAGCGTCCCCTTCGGGAGGGGGAGGGATACGCAGTATTTT.

This clonotype was detected many times. The genes are TRBV4-2 and TRBJ1-1; D gene uncertain. Per the germline V gene, CDR1 is LGHNA and CDR2 is YNFKEQ. V was clipped by 4 bases and J by 1 base, with 7 bases between them. The CDR3 has 13 residues. The chain's CDR3 is CASSRGRNTEAFF. DNA for the CDR3: TGTGCCAGCAGCCGAGGAAGGAACACTGAAGCTTTCTTT.